The 9 T cell receptor beta chains listed next were all sequenced from one sample in a study of blood T cell repertoires in COVID-19. Some clones are missing from TCRdb's copy, which holds only in-frame ones; the method was immunoSEQ multiplex PCR. The data contain some 150,000 clones, 85% to 90% of them singletons. Sequenced sample: peripheral blood. These receptor sequences come from a human donor in a cohort sampled during active COVID-19.

This clone came up a few times. This chain connects TRBV9 to TRBJ1-6; D not resolved. The germline V and J ends were trimmed by 0 bases and 10 bases, with 14 bases remaining between them. The CDR3 runs to 15 residues. Germline V gives CDR1 SGDLS, CDR2 YYNGEE. The CDR3 region has the DNA TGTGCCAGCAGCGTAGGCGGGTCGGAAAGGTCACCCCTCCACTTT. As protein: CASSVGGSERSPLHF.

The V call is TRBV28, the J call TRBJ1-2; TRBD1 is a possible D gene (6 bases). Trimming left V 5 bases short and J 2 bases short, with 18 bases between. CDR1 and CDR2 (germline): MDHEN, SYDVKM. This CDR3 is built from 16 residues. CDR3 in DNA: TGTGCCAGCAGTCTAGACTACGTGGACAGAAACTATGGCTACACCTTC. Protein product: CASSLDYVDRNYGYTF.

V and J are TRBV25-1 and TRBJ2-2; D perhaps matches TRBD2 (5 bases). The CDR3 is 14 residues long. Trimming removed 8 bases at V and 2 bases at J, with 12 bases between. The germline V gene encodes CDR1 MGHDK and CDR2 SYGVNS. The CDR3 DNA reads as TGTGCCAGCCGAGGGCAGGTTAACACCGGGGAGCTGTTTTTT. Its protein product is CASRGQVNTGELFF.

The V gene is TRBV9, the J gene TRBJ1-4; TRBD1 aligns across 9 bases. V dropped 4 bases and J dropped 8; count of bases not matched to a gene: 12. The CDR3 loop spans 16 amino acids. CDR1 is SGDLS and CDR2 is YYNGEE in the germline V gene. CDR3 in amino acids: CASSKGTGSGREKLFF. The CDR3 DNA reads as TGTGCCAGCAGCAAGGGGACAGGGAGTGGAAGAGAAAAACTGTTTTTT.

The chain joins TRBV15 to TRBJ2-3, with a possible D match to TRBD1 (6 bases). Germline V CDR1 and CDR2: LNHNV, YYDKDF (reference sequence). Trimming left V 0 bases short and J 1 base short, with 11 bases between. This CDR3 has 16 amino acids. The CDR3 here is CATSRDYRAGTDTQYF. CDR3 nucleotides: TGTGCCACCAGCAGAGATTACAGGGCTGGCACAGATACGCAGTATTTT.

V is TRBV28 and J is TRBJ1-4, with D hard to call. There are 13 residues in the CDR3. Deletions cut 6 bases from V and 4 bases from J, with 9 bases between. The germline V gene has CDR1 MDHEN and CDR2 SYDVKM. CDR3 amino acids: CASRDTDNEKLFF. The CDR3 bases are TGTGCCAGCAGGGATACAGATAATGAAAAACTGTTTTTT.

The gene calls are TRBV19 and TRBJ2-5, with no clear D. Germline V CDR1 and CDR2: LNHDA, SQIVND (reference sequence). The CDR3 has 13 residues. V was trimmed by 2 bases and J by 4 bases, leaving 8 bases between them. CDR3 amino acids: CASSITPGETQYF. The CDR3 bases are TGTGCCAGTAGTATAACCCCCGGAGAGACCCAGTACTTC.

J is TRBJ1-6 and V is TRBV2; a possible D gene is TRBD1 (5 bases). CDR3 length: 15 residues. V was clipped by 1 base and J by 7 bases, with 11 bases between them. Germline V gives CDR1 SNHLY, CDR2 FYNNEI. The CDR3 coding sequence is TGTGCCAGCAGTGAAGGGCAGGGAGGCAATTCACCCCTCCACTTT. This codes for CASSEGQGGNSPLHF. Based on the CDR3 plus reference TRBV2 and TRBJ1-6, the full variable domain is EPEVTQTPSHQVTQMGQEVILRCVPISNHLYFYWYRQILGQKVEFLVSFYNNEISEKSEIFDDQFSVERPDGSNFTLKIRSTKLEDSAMYFCASSEGQGGNSPLHFGNGTRLTVT.

This clone was picked up a small number of times. The chain joins TRBV7-9 to TRBJ2-1; 9 bases align to TRBD2. With 4 bases clipped from V and 6 bases from J, the junction kept 7 bases outside the gene matches. Germline V lookup: CDR1 SEHNR, CDR2 FQNEAQ (reference sequence). The CDR3 is 15 residues long. CDR3 residues: CASSSGLARGNEQFF. The CDR3 DNA sequence: TGTGCCAGCAGCTCCGGACTAGCGAGGGGCAATGAGCAGTTCTTC. Filled out from reference TRBV7-9 and TRBJ2-1, the complete variable domain reads DTGVSQNPRHKITKRGQNVTFRCDPISEHNRLYWYRQTLGQGPEFLTYFQNEAQLEKSRLLSDRFSAERPKGSFSTLEIQRTEQGDSAMYLCASSSGLARGNEQFFGPGTRLTVL.